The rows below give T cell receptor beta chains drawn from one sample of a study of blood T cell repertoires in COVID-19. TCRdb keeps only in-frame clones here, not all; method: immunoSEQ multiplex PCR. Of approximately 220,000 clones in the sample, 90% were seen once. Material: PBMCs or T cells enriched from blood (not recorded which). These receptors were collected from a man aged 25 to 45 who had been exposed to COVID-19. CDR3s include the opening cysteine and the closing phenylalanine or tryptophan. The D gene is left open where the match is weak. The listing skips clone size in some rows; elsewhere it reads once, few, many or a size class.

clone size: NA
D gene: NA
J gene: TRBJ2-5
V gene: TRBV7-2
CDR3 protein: CASSAAFWGLGETQYF
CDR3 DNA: TGTGCCAGCAGCGCCGCCTTTTGGGGGCTAGGAGAGACCCAGTACTTC

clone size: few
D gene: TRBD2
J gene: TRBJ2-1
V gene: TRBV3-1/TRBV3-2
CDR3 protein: CASSPRLAVSSYNEQFF
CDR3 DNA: TGTGCCAGCAGCCCCAGACTAGCGGTTAGCTCCTACAATGAGCAGTTCTTC

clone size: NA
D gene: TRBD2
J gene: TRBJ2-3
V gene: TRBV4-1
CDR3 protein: CASSPPSGGAQDTQYF
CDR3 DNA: TGCGCCAGCAGCCCTCCTAGCGGGGGGGCCCAAGATACGCAGTATTTT

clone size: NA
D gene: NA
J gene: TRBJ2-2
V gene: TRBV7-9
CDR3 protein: CAGATGTNTGELFF
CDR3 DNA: TGTGCGGGGGCCACCGGGACGAACACCGGGGAGCTGTTTTTT

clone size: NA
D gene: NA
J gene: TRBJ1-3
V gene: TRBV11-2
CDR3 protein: CASSSAGDTIYF
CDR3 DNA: TGTGCCAGCAGCTCCGCAGGGGACACCATATATTTT

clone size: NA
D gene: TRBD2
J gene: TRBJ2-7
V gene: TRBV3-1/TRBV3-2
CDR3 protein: CASSQDLAGGKYEQYF
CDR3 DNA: TGTGCCAGCAGCCAAGACCTAGCGGGGGGGAAGTACGAGCAGTACTTC

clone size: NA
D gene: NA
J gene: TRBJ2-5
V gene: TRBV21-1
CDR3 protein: CASSKDRGQETQYF
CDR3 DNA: TGTGCCAGCAGCAAGGACAGGGGTCAAGAGACCCAGTACTTC

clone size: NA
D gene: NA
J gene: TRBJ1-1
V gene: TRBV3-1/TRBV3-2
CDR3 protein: CASSQAGQRTFF
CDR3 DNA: TGTGCCAGCAGCCAAGCCGGACAGAGGACTTTCTTT

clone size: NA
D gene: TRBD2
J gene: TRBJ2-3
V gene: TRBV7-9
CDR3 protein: CASSSRRTSGRDTQYF
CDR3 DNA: TGTGCCAGCAGCTCACGCCGGACTAGCGGTCGAGATACGCAGTATTTT

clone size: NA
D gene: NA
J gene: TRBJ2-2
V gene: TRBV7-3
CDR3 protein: CASSLFRGGRTNTGELFF
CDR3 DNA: TGTGCCAGCAGCTTATTTCGCGGAGGGAGGACAAACACCGGGGAGCTGTTTTTT

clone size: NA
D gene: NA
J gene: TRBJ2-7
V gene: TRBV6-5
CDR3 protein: CASNSAGYEQYF
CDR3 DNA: TGTGCCAGCAACTCGGCGGGATACGAGCAGTACTTC

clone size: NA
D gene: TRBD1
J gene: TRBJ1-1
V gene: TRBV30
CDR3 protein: CAWTRQGEAFF
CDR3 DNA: TGTGCCTGGACTAGACAGGGGGAAGCTTTCTTT

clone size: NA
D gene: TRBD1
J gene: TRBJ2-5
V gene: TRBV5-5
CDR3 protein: CASSLGDRGRGETQYF
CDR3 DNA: TGTGCCAGCAGCTTGGGGGACAGGGGGAGAGGAGAGACCCAGTACTTC

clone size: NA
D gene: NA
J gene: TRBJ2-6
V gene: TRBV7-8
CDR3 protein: CASSLGGRGAANVLTF
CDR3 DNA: TGTGCCAGCAGCTTAGGCGGTCGGGGGGCGGCCAACGTCCTGACTTTC

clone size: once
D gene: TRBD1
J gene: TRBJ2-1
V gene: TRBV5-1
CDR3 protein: CASSLRQGQGGLFSYNEQFF
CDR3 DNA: TGCGCCAGCAGTCTTCGACAGGGGCAAGGAGGGCTCTTCTCCTACAATGAGCAGTTCTTC

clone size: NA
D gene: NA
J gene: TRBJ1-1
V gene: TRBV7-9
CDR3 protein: CASSLDLNTEAFF
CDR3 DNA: TGTGCCAGCAGCTTAGACTTAAACACTGAAGCTTTCTTT

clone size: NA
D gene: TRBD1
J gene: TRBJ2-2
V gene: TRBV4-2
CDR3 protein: CASSQDKGADDTGELFF
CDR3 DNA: TGTGCCAGCAGCCAAGATAAGGGGGCGGACGACACCGGGGAGCTGTTTTTT

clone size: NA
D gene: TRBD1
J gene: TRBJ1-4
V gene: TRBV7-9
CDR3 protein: CASSRQGLVEKLFF
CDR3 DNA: TGTGCCAGCAGCAGACAGGGCCTGGTTGAAAAACTGTTTTTT

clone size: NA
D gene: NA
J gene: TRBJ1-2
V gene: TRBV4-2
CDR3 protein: CASSQAFDINYGYTF
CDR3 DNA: TGTGCCAGCAGCCAAGCCTTTGACATTAACTATGGCTACACCTTC

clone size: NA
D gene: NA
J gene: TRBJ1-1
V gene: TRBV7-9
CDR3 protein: CASGTGNTEAFF
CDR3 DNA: TGTGCCAGCGGAACAGGGAACACTGAAGCTTTCTTT

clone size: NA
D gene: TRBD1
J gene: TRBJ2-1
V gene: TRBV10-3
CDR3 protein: CAIRTDRAPNEQFF
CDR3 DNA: TGTGCCATCAGAACGGACAGGGCGCCCAATGAGCAGTTCTTC

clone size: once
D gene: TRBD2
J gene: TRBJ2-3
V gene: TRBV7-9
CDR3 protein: CASSTATGTRSDTQYF
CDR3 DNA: TGTGCCAGCAGCACCGCGACCGGGACTAGATCAGATACGCAGTATTTT

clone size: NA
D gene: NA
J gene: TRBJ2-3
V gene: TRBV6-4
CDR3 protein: CARSPRRDIDTQYF
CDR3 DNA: TGTGCCAGAAGTCCCCGCAGGGATATAGATACGCAGTATTTT

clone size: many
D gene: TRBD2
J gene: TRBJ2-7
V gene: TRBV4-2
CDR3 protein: CASSQEMLAGVSYEQYF
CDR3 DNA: TGTGCCAGCAGCCAAGAGATGCTAGCGGGGGTCTCCTACGAGCAGTACTTC

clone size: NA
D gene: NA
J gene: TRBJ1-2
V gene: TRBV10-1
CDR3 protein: CASSEAPGTKGYTF
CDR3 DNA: TGCGCCAGTTCGGAGGCCCCCGGGACAAAAGGCTACACCTTC

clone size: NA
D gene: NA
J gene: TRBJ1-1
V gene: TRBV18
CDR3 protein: CASLYHSDITEAFF
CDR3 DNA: TGTGCCAGCCTCTACCACTCGGACATCACTGAAGCTTTCTTT